The 7 T cell receptor beta chains below come from one sample, sequenced in a study of T-cell reconstitution after alpha-beta-depleted transplantation in children. Library preparation (for TCRbeta) was performed with unique molecular identifiers. TCRdb reprocessed the PCR reads with MiXCR, giving one entry per CDR3 protein. The sample lists hundreds of thousands of distinct CDR3 sequences; over 10% were seen once. Specimen: PBMCs, mostly from graft donor cells, collected 360 days after TCRalphabeta/CD19-depleted stem cell transplant. These receptors were collected from a male patient younger than 18 who had a stem cell transplant for acute myeloid leukemia, so the T cells may come from the graft donor.

The chain uses TRBV12-3 or TRBV12-4 and TRBJ2-1; TRBD1 matches 10 bases. This CDR3 contains 15 residues. Trimming cost V 5 bases and J 4 bases; bases outside gene matches: 5. CDR3 nucleotides: TGTGCCAGCAGTCGTGGGACAGGGGTTTACAATGAGCAGTTCTTC. Translating gives CASSRGTGVYNEQFF.

At least ten counts were recorded for this clonotype. The chain uses TRBV5-5 and TRBJ2-5; 11 bases align to TRBD1. Trimming at V came to 3 bases and at J to 3 bases, leaving 4 bases not matched to a gene. The CDR3 runs 15 residues. Germline CDR1 is SGHKS and CDR2 is YYEKEE (reference sequence). The CDR3 DNA follows: TGTGCCAGCAGCTCGGGGACAGGGGGTAAAGAGACCCAGTACTTC. As protein: CASSSGTGGKETQYF.

This chain links TRBV24-1 with TRBJ2-1; 7 bases agree with TRBD2. This CDR3 is built from 19 residues. The germline V gene has CDR1 KGHDR and CDR2 SFDVKD. V shed 5 bases and J 2 bases; nucleotides not matched to a gene: 17. DNA for the CDR3: TGTGCCACCAGTGTGGAGCGGGACTTACGCAGCGGGGCCTACAATGAGCAGTTCTTC. Residues: CATSVERDLRSGAYNEQFF.

The rearrangement uses TRBV28 and TRBJ2-7; weak D call: TRBD1 (6 bases). V gave up 8 bases and J gave up 2 bases, with 7 bases separating them. The CDR3 has 11 residues. Germline V gene lookup returns CDR1 MDHEN and CDR2 SYDVKM. Here the CDR3 DNA reads TGTGCCAGCGAGGGGGCCTACGAGCAGTACTTC. Translated: CASEGAYEQYF. The variable domain in full, completed from reference TRBV28 and TRBJ2-7, reads DVKVTQSSRYLVKRTGEKVFLECVQDMDHENMFWYRQDPGLGLRLIYFSYDVKMKEKGDIPEGYSVSREKKERFSLILESASTNQTSMYLCASEGAYEQYFGPGTRLTVT.

Only a few counts were recorded for this clonotype. A read error may be the cause here, since a much bigger clone is one base away. The chain combines TRBV25-1 with TRBJ2-1; no firm D call. The germline V and J ends were trimmed by 5 bases and 7 bases, with 3 bases remaining between them. This CDR3 is 10 amino acids long. The germline CDR1 and CDR2 sequences are MGHDK and SYGVNS. DNA of the CDR3: TGTGCCAGCAGTAAAAATGAGCAGTTCTTC. Translated, it gives CASSKNEQFF.

V gene TRBV11-1 combines with J gene TRBJ2-2; 14 bases align to TRBD2. CDR3 length equals 18 residues. The germline V gene has CDR1 SGHAT and CDR2 FQDESV (reference sequence). V dropped 2 bases and J dropped 4; count of bases not matched to a gene: 6. CDR3 in amino acids: CASSLIGTSGSGTGELFF. CDR3 nucleotides: TGTGCCAGCAGCTTAATTGGGACTAGCGGGAGCGGCACCGGGGAGCTGTTTTTT.

The genes are TRBV3-1 and TRBJ1-1; weak D call: TRBD1 (5 bases). V was trimmed by 4 bases and J by 8 bases, leaving 17 bases between them. Germline CDR1 and CDR2: LGHDT and YNNKEL (reference sequence). CDR3 size: 14 residues. CDR3 protein: CASSLRGHSREAFF. As DNA, the CDR3 is TGTGCCAGCAGCCTCCGAGGACACTCACGCGAAGCTTTCTTT.